These 10 T cell receptor beta chains originate from one sample sequenced in a study of T cell repertoires in cytomegalovirus infection. MiXCR, applied by TCRdb to the reads, yields one record per CDR3 protein. This sample has about 490,000 distinct CDR3 sequences; about 26% occur once, and the top ten carry roughly 13%. The specimen sequenced was PBMCs. The origin of the receptors is a human donor in good health (CMV status not recorded). Some clones in this sample may be carry-over from other donors' samples.

This clonotype has more than one count but fewer than ten. The chain carries TRBV27 and TRBJ2-3; D is unclear. The CDR3 spans 12 residues. Between the trimmed V and J ends, which lost 7 bases and 8 bases, there was a span of 13 bases. Germline-derived CDR1 and CDR2 are MNHEY and SMNVEV (reference sequence). CDR3 loop: CASNTVSGTQYF. CDR3 nucleotides: TGTGCCAGCAATACTGTCTCGGGTACGCAGTATTTT.

CDR3 nucleotide sequence: TGTGCCAGCAGCCGCAACAGGGGAGACAATGAGCAGTTCTTC. It translates to CASSRNRGDNEQFF. The V call is TRBV5-5, the J call TRBJ2-1, with TRBD1 matching over 7 bases. CDR3 length: 14 amino acids. After removal of 4 bases from V and 5 bases from J, the junction contained 6 bases not matched to a gene. Germline V gives CDR1 SGHKS, CDR2 YYEKEE (reference sequence).

This clonotype was seen a handful of times. The rearrangement uses TRBV7-9 and TRBJ2-2; perhaps D is TRBD1 or TRBD2 (6 bases each). The length of the CDR3 is 13 residues. Trimming stripped 7 bases from V and 5 bases from J, with 11 bases between. In germline, CDR1 is SEHNR, CDR2 FQNEAQ (reference sequence). CDR3 sequence (DNA): TGTGCCAGCACCAAAGGGGGGACCGGGGAGCTGTTTTTT. Translation gives CASTKGGTGELFF.

This sequence joins TRBV7-2 and TRBJ2-1; TRBD2 aligns across 11 bases. The germline gives CDR1 SGHTA, CDR2 FQGNSA. V trimming: 5 bases; J trimming: 8 bases; junction bases outside the gene matches: 8. The CDR3 runs to 15 residues. The CDR3 coding sequence is TGTGCCAGCAGCATAACCCTAGCGGGAGGTTATGAGCAGTTCTTC. Translated, it gives CASSITLAGGYEQFF.

This clonotype was recorded many times. CDR3 bases: TGTGCCAGCAGCCGGGGAGGTCAGCCCCAGCATTTT. It is translated as CASSRGGQPQHF. The chain employs TRBV7-9 and TRBJ1-5; unclear D gene. V dropped 5 bases and J dropped 6 bases, with 8 bases sitting between them. CDR3 length equals 12 residues. The germline V gene has CDR1 SEHNR and CDR2 FQNEAQ (reference sequence).

J is TRBJ1-2 and V is TRBV2; D unclear. Trimming left V 4 bases short and J 6 bases short, with 12 bases between. Germline lookup yields CDR1 SNHLY and CDR2 FYNNEI. CDR3 length: 13 amino acids. CDR3: CASSGNQWDGYTF. In nucleotides, the CDR3 is TGTGCCAGCAGTGGAAACCAGTGGGATGGCTACACCTTC. Filled out from reference TRBV2 and TRBJ1-2, the complete variable domain reads EPEVTQTPSHQVTQMGQEVILRCVPISNHLYFYWYRQILGQKVEFLVSFYNNEISEKSEIFDDQFSVERPDGSNFTLKIRSTKLEDSAMYFCASSGNQWDGYTFGSGTRLTVV.

Only a few counts were recorded for this clonotype. V gene TRBV19 combines with J gene TRBJ2-2; TRBD2 agrees at 15 bases. The CDR3 contains 17 residues. V was pared by 5 bases and J by 7 bases, with 8 bases of the junction left unmatched. The germline V gene has CDR1 LNHDA and CDR2 SQIVND (reference sequence). This CDR3 reads CASSARRTSGRVGELFF. The CDR3 DNA reads as TGTGCCAGTAGTGCCCGCCGGACTAGCGGGAGGGTCGGGGAGCTGTTTTTT. The full variable domain, completed using reference TRBV19 and TRBJ2-2, is DGGITQSPKYLFRKEGQNVTLSCEQNLNHDAMYWYRQDPGQGLRLIYYSQIVNDFQKGDIAEGYSVSREKKESFPLTVTSAQKNPTAFYLCASSARRTSGRVGELFFGEGSRLTVL.

The rearrangement links TRBV20-1 to TRBJ2-7; 8 nucleotides agree with TRBD2. Germline V gene lookup returns CDR1 DFQATT and CDR2 SNEGSKA (reference sequence). Germline trimming cut 5 bases from V and 4 bases from J; bases unmatched to any gene: 13. This CDR3 is built from 15 residues. The chain's CDR3 is CSARWAKGTRYEQYF. The CDR3 bases are TGCAGTGCTCGCTGGGCAAAGGGGACTAGGTACGAGCAGTACTTC.

This chain joins TRBV20-1 and TRBJ1-4; D gene ambiguous. CDR3 length equals 13 residues. From germline, CDR1 is DFQATT and CDR2 SNEGSKA (reference sequence). Trimming cost V 3 bases and J 4 bases, with 9 bases left between them. In nucleotides, the CDR3 is TGCAGTGCTAGGGGCAGCCTTAATGAAAAACTGTTTTTT. Translated, it gives CSARGSLNEKLFF.

This clonotype was counted between two and nine times. The chain has TRBV24-1 and TRBJ2-1; 13 nucleotides align to TRBD2. Germline loops: CDR1 KGHDR, CDR2 SFDVKD. V was pared by 4 bases and J by 4 bases, with 3 bases of the junction left unmatched. The CDR3 totals 16 residues. DNA of the CDR3: TGTGCCACCAGTGACTCGACTAGCGGGGGGTACAATGAGCAGTTCTTC. Its translation: CATSDSTSGGYNEQFF.